The entry that follows covers one TCR beta chain sequence. Which antigen it targets is not known. No base-level quality is on record; no much larger clone is a single base apart. The intended sense of this specimen's time point label: baseline before first vaccination. The sample's treatment or condition label, in plain terms: meningococcal conjugate vaccine given as trial control. Vaccinee samples were obtained from the UK trials COV001 and COV002, which included a single-blind randomized controlled phase 2/3 trial of AZD1222 (ChAdOx1 nCoV-19) in healthy adults. For TCRbeta chain sequencing, PBMC samples were collected from trial participants at day 0 and at day 28 after the second dose. This record comes from a study of T cell responses to AZD1222 COVID-19 vaccine (dated by TCRdb to the early 2020s). For the wider study: TCR sequencing was performed for some 250 trial participants, of whom about 200 were given two doses of AZD1222 and roughly 25 were given two doses of MenACWY control vaccine. Trial participants were enrolled by age into 18-55, 56-69 and 70-plus year subgroups, with roughly 150, 30 and 60 TCR-sequenced participants respectively. The study at large found these results: Conclusions about previously exposed vaccinees are limited because only 6 or 7 AZD1222 recipients were SARS-CoV-2 seropositive at baseline. Most participants were white British and females outnumbered males, and the authors suggested that clonal diversity may have been underestimated. No day 14 peak-response samples were available, so repertoires were characterized only after the peak T cell response. After two AZD1222 doses, spike-specific TCR breadth and depth were significantly higher than at day 0 and than in MenACWY recipients. CD4 TCRs associated with the vaccine covered the entire spike protein, and the dominant responses were in regions 160-218 and 743-854. The 56-69-year group was small, and its depth increase did not reach significance, likely because of low power. Epitopes outside the regions mutated in the B.1.351 and B.1.1.7 variants were reportedly recognized by nearly half of the unique spike-specific TCRs.

The CDR3 covers 13 residues, taking in both the cysteine and the phenylalanine. CDR3 DNA is the only sequence kept; it has 39 bases, read in frame from the first base. CDR1 and CDR2, per the germline V gene, are MNHEY and SVGAGI. Trimming takes 6 bases off V and 2 bases off J; junction bases not matched to a gene: 2. The CDR3 regions of human TCRbeta chains were analyzed by immunosequencing. Concerning the study's data processing: Repertoire TCRs were checked for matches against a reference library of SARS-CoV-2-specific TCRs that had been generated using the MIRA antigen-specificity platform. Breadth was defined as the fraction of unique TCRs that were SARS-CoV-2-associated, and depth was defined as the fraction of total T cells that were SARS-CoV-2-associated. Using the MIRA data, every spike-specific TCR was mapped to the spike region that the TCR reacted to and assigned to either a CD4 or a CD8 class. Log10-transformed breadth and depth values were compared by one-way ANOVA with Sidak's multiple comparisons tests. TCRdb stores this immuneACCESS table with in-frame sequences only. Part of the clones is absent; in the studies checked, under half of the shortfall reflects unresolved V genes, and no reason is known for the rest. V and J calls and clone size are copied from that table; D and trimming were computed from the DNA. Present in this sample are tens of thousands of clones, around 83% of which were seen just once. Around 20% of the sample is in the top ten clones.

The receptor was derived from an adult in good health. Sequencing used peripheral blood, obtained on day 0 of MenACWY control vaccination. Recombination joined TRBV6-5 with TRBJ2-7; TRBD1 lines up with 9 middle nucleotides. The CDR3 sequence is CASSTGGAYEQYF. Here is the DNA: TGTGCCAGCAGCACAGGGGGCGCCTACGAGCAGTACTTC.